Below are 14 T cell receptor beta chains sequenced from a single sample in a study of blood T cell repertoires in COVID-19. TCRdb keeps only in-frame clones here, not all; method: immunoSEQ multiplex PCR. Here the sample spans around 67,000 clones, 87% being singletons. The source material was peripheral blood. Every receptor here comes from a man aged 45-65 years with active COVID-19.

The chain joins TRBV28 to TRBJ2-5, with a tentative D call TRBD2 (7 bases). The germline gives CDR1 MDHEN, CDR2 SYDVKM. The CDR3 runs 16 residues. Trimming cost V 6 bases and J 5 bases, with 22 bases left between them. The CDR3 nucleotides are TGTGCCAGCAGAAACTCACACGGGGGGCAGGCGGAGACCCAGTACTTC. Protein product: CASRNSHGGQAETQYF.

This clone appeared once. This chain joins TRBV6-1 and TRBJ1-5; D gene ambiguous. The CDR3 runs to 12 residues. The germline CDR1 and CDR2 sequences are MNHNS and SASEGT. Deletions cut 2 bases from V and 4 bases from J, with 3 bases between. CDR3 nucleotide sequence: TGTGCCAGCAGTGAACCAAATCAGCCCCAGCATTTT. Translation: CASSEPNQPQHF.

This chain links TRBV6-5 with TRBJ1-2; the match to TRBD1 covers 7 bases. The V gene end was trimmed by 0 bases and the J gene end by 3 bases; junction bases not matched to a gene: 7. CDR1 MNHEY and CDR2 SVGAGI come from the germline V gene. The CDR3 is 16 amino acids. CDR3 coding DNA: TGTGCCAGCAGTTACTCCGGGACAGACTTTGACTATGGCTACACCTTC. Its translation: CASSYSGTDFDYGYTF.

The chain recombines TRBV27 with TRBJ2-5; no clear D gene. Germline CDR1 MNHEY, CDR2 SMNVEV (reference sequence). CDR3 length: 13 amino acids. Trimming shortened V by 8 bases and J by 7 bases, and 17 bases separated the two germline ends. The CDR3 DNA follows: TGTGCCAGCTGTGAGGCCCATGGAGCGACCCAGTACTTC. It yields the protein CASCEAHGATQYF.

This rearrangement joins TRBV6-5 to TRBJ2-1, with 10 bases identical to TRBD1. J gave up 5 bases and V 6 bases, and 7 bases lay outside the gene matches. The CDR3 has 15 residues. Looked up from germline, CDR1 is MNHEY and CDR2 is SVGAGI. In nucleotides, the CDR3 is TGTGCCAGCAGCCTTGACAGGGGGCCCAACAATGAGCAGTTCTTC. It encodes CASSLDRGPNNEQFF.

CDR3 nucleotide sequence: TGCGCCAGCAGCTTGGAGACAGGTTCCTACGAGCAGTACTTC. Amino acids: CASSLETGSYEQYF. The chain recombines TRBV5-1 with TRBJ2-7, with D possibly matching TRBD1 (6 bases). The V gene lost 0 bases and the J gene lost 1 base, with 8 bases spanning the gap. There are 14 residues in the CDR3. Germline lookup yields CDR1 SGHRS and CDR2 YFSETQ.

The V call is TRBV19, the J call TRBJ1-1; 9 nucleotides agree with TRBD1. The ends lost 7 bases at V and 3 bases at J; junction bases unmatched: 6. The CDR3 sequence is 14 residues long. CDR1 and CDR2 from the germline V gene are LNHDA and SQIVND (reference sequence). The CDR3 sequence is CASTPTGGDTEAFF. DNA of the CDR3: TGTGCCAGTACCCCAACAGGGGGCGACACTGAAGCTTTCTTT.

This rearrangement joins TRBV30 to TRBJ1-4; D call uncertain. Germline CDR1 GTSNPN, CDR2 SVGIG (reference sequence). The CDR3 spans 12 residues. In DNA form, the CDR3 reads TGTGCTCTGGGCCGTAATAATGAAAAACTGTTTTTT. Translation: CALGRNNEKLFF.

The chain recombines TRBV7-9 with TRBJ1-3; D gene uncertain. This CDR3 is 16 amino acids long. Trimming removed 5 bases at V and 0 bases at J, with 14 bases between. Germline CDR1 is SEHNR and CDR2 is FQNEAQ (reference sequence). CDR3 in amino acids: CASSRPGVDSGNTIYF. CDR3 coding DNA: TGTGCCAGCAGCCGCCCCGGTGTAGACTCTGGAAACACCATATATTTT. The variable domain in full, completed from reference TRBV7-9 and TRBJ1-3, reads DTGVSQNPRHKITKRGQNVTFRCDPISEHNRLYWYRQTLGQGPEFLTYFQNEAQLEKSRLLSDRFSAERPKGSFSTLEIQRTEQGDSAMYLCASSRPGVDSGNTIYFGEGSWLTVV.

The chain couples TRBV27 to TRBJ2-1; 11 nucleotides agree with TRBD2. In germline, CDR1 is MNHEY, CDR2 SMNVEV (reference sequence). This CDR3 is built from 16 residues. The V and J ends lost 3 bases and 4 bases, in that order; junction bases with no gene match: 5. This chain's CDR3 is CASSFSGTSGYNEQFF. The CDR3 bases are TGTGCCAGCAGTTTTTCAGGGACTAGCGGTTACAATGAGCAGTTCTTC.

This rearrangement joins TRBV5-1 to TRBJ2-3; 12 bases agree with TRBD2. V lost 4 bases to trimming and J lost 3 bases; unmatched junction nucleotides: 6. This CDR3 is built from 16 residues. Germline assignment: CDR1 SGHRS and CDR2 YFSETQ. For the CDR3, the DNA is TGCGCCAGCAGCGAAAGGACTAGCGGGGCGACAGATACGCAGTATTTT. Protein sequence: CASSERTSGATDTQYF.

This chain joins TRBV5-1 and TRBJ2-1; D is ambiguous. The ends were cut back, 2 bases at V and 8 bases at J, with 14 bases in the middle. The CDR3 spans 14 residues. Germline CDR1 is SGHRS and CDR2 is YFSETQ. CDR3 coding DNA: TGCGCCAGCAGCTTATTGCCTAGTATGGATGAGCAGTTCTTC. Translating gives CASSLLPSMDEQFF.

V is TRBV9 and J is TRBJ1-1; D not certain. The CDR3 contains 14 residues. Germline V CDR1 and CDR2: SGDLS, YYNGEE. V gave up 0 bases and J gave up 1 base, with 7 bases separating them. Here the CDR3 reads CASSVGGQNTEAFF. CDR3 DNA sequence: TGTGCCAGCAGCGTAGGCGGTCAGAACACTGAAGCTTTCTTT.

The V gene is TRBV5-4, the J gene TRBJ1-6, with D possibly matching TRBD1 (5 bases). Germline-derived CDR1 and CDR2 are SGHNT and YYREEE (reference sequence). The CDR3 runs 16 residues. The V gene lost 0 bases and the J gene lost 8 bases, with 15 bases spanning the gap. As DNA, the CDR3 is TGTGCCAGCAGCTTGGCCTCAGGGAGGTTGGATTCACCCCTCCACTTT. This codes for CASSLASGRLDSPLHF.